Each of the 19 T cell receptor beta chains below was sequenced from the same sample in a study of blood T cell repertoires in COVID-19. Clones were read by immunoSEQ multiplex PCR, and TCRdb kept only the in-frame ones, dropping some. This sample has around 150,000 clones, with roughly 82% found just once. Sequencing used peripheral blood. The receptors were sampled from a man between 65 and 80 years old with acute or convalescent COVID-19.

V is TRBV10-3 and J is TRBJ1-5, with TRBD1 as a possible D gene (6 bases). The CDR3 has 14 amino acids. The germline V gene encodes CDR1 ENHRY and CDR2 SYGVKD. The V and J ends lost 4 bases and 7 bases respectively, with 14 bases between them. The CDR3 region has the DNA TGTGCCATCAGTGCCCGGACAGACGAACAGCCCCAGCATTTT. Translated, it gives CAISARTDEQPQHF.

The CDR3 DNA sequence: TGCGCCAGCAGCTCGGGACAGCAACACGGGGAGCTGTTTTTT. It is translated as CASSSGQQHGELFF. The chain links TRBV5-1 to TRBJ2-2; 7 bases map to TRBD1. In germline, CDR1 is SGHRS, CDR2 YFSETQ. V lost 3 bases, J lost 7 bases, and 6 bases stayed unmatched. CDR3 length: 14 amino acids.

The rearrangement links TRBV6-4 to TRBJ1-1, with 7 bases lining up with TRBD1. This CDR3 has 12 amino acids. V dropped 4 bases and J dropped 9; count of bases not matched to a gene: 5. Germline V gene sequence: CDR1 MRHNA, CDR2 SNTAGT. This CDR3 reads CASSGPTGKAFF. DNA of the CDR3: TGTGCCAGCAGTGGCCCGACAGGGAAAGCTTTCTTT.

The chain links TRBV7-3 to TRBJ2-7; a possible D gene is TRBD2 (6 bases). The ends were cut back, 1 base at V and 0 bases at J, with 10 bases in the middle. The CDR3 is 15 residues long. The germline gives CDR1 SGHTA, CDR2 FQGTGA. The CDR3 reads CASSLSGGSSYEQYF. In nucleotides, the CDR3 is TGTGCCAGCAGCTTAAGTGGGGGGTCCTCCTACGAGCAGTACTTC.

This clone is a singleton in its sample. The rearrangement links TRBV5-4 to TRBJ2-3; a weak D match, TRBD1 (6 bases). This CDR3 is built from 12 residues. The V end lost 4 bases, the J end lost 4 bases, and 7 bases lay between the germline ends. Germline CDR1 and CDR2: SGHNT and YYREEE (reference sequence). The DNA for the CDR3 is TGTGCCAGCAGCCGACAGGCAGATACGCAGTATTTT. It yields the protein CASSRQADTQYF.

J is TRBJ2-7 and V is TRBV19, with 8 bases aligning to TRBD1. After removal of 3 bases from V and 0 bases from J, the junction contained 4 bases not matched to a gene. CDR1 is LNHDA and CDR2 is SQIVND in the germline V gene (reference sequence). The CDR3 is 15 residues long. The DNA of the CDR3 is TGTGCCAGTAGTATTCAGGGGGCGAGCTCCTACGAGCAGTACTTC. It translates to CASSIQGASSYEQYF. The entire variable domain, with the rest obtained from reference TRBV19 and TRBJ2-7, is as follows: DGGITQSPKYLFRKEGQNVTLSCEQNLNHDAMYWYRQDPGQGLRLIYYSQIVNDFQKGDIAEGYSVSREKKESFPLTVTSAQKNPTAFYLCASSIQGASSYEQYFGPGTRLTVT.

In this sample, this clone turned up a few times. The chain recombines TRBV15 with TRBJ1-4, with D unresolved. Between the trimmed V and J ends, which lost 0 bases and 4 bases, there was a span of 18 bases. The germline CDR1 and CDR2 sequences are LNHNV and YYDKDF (reference sequence). This CDR3 comprises 18 residues. CDR3 region: CATSREFRHLANNEKLFF. CDR3 DNA: TGTGCCACCAGCAGAGAGTTCCGACATTTGGCTAATAATGAAAAACTGTTTTTT.

V gene TRBV3-1 (or the pseudogene TRBV3-2) combines with J gene TRBJ2-2, with 7 bases that match TRBD1. The germline V gene has CDR1 LGHDT and CDR2 YNNKEL (reference sequence). The CDR3 loop spans 15 amino acids. The V and J ends lost 4 bases and 7 bases, in that order; junction bases with no gene match: 9. CDR3 sequence reads: CASSRRTGRSGELFF. The DNA of the CDR3 is TGTGCCAGCAGCCGGCGGACAGGACGGAGCGGGGAGCTGTTTTTT.

The rearrangement uses TRBV5-4 and TRBJ2-3; D call uncertain. CDR1 is SGHNT and CDR2 is YYREEE in the germline V gene (reference sequence). The CDR3 loop spans 15 amino acids. The V end lost 0 bases, the J end lost 0 bases, and 8 bases lay between the germline ends. The CDR3 spells CASSLEAASTDTQYF. The CDR3 region has the DNA TGTGCCAGCAGCTTGGAGGCGGCTAGCACAGATACGCAGTATTTT.

This chain connects TRBV30 to TRBJ2-7, with 8 bases that match TRBD2. The trim removed 1 base at V and 0 bases at J, leaving 5 bases unmatched. CDR1 is GTSNPN, CDR2 SVGIG, per germline (reference sequence). The CDR3 consists of 15 residues. The CDR3 protein is CAWSDRAGGSYEQYF. DNA of the CDR3: TGTGCCTGGAGTGACCGTGCGGGAGGCTCCTACGAGCAGTACTTC.

The CDR3 DNA follows: TGTGCCAGCAGCCGAATACAGCCCGTGGCTGAAGCTTTCTTT. This codes for CASSRIQPVAEAFF. The chain is built from TRBV14 and TRBJ1-1, with unresolved D. Trimming shortened V by 4 bases and J by 6 bases, and 15 bases separated the two germline ends. Germline values: CDR1 SGHDN, CDR2 FVKESK. This CDR3 is 14 amino acids long.

Only a few counts were recorded for this clone. Written as DNA, the CDR3 is TGTGCCAGCAGGACTGGGGCAGGCGAGCAGTACTTC. Translated: CASRTGAGEQYF. The chain has TRBV6-6 and TRBJ2-7; maybe TRBD1 (5 bases). CDR1 MNHNY and CDR2 SVGAGI come from the germline V gene (reference sequence). The V and J ends lost 6 bases and 6 bases respectively, with 12 bases between them. This CDR3 is built from 12 residues.

As DNA, the CDR3 is TGTGCCAGCAGTCGAACAGCAGGAACTCAAGCTTTCTTT. It is translated as CASSRTAGTQAFF. The chain has TRBV7-6 and TRBJ1-1; no firm D call. The CDR3 is 13 amino acids. Germline-derived CDR1 and CDR2 are SGHVS and FNYEAQ. V lost 6 bases and J 9 bases, leaving 17 bases between the germline ends.

J is TRBJ2-7 and V is TRBV6-1; 7 bases align to TRBD1. This CDR3 has 14 residues. The V gene end was trimmed by 2 bases and the J gene end by 4 bases; junction bases not matched to a gene: 5. The germline gives CDR1 MNHNS, CDR2 SASEGT. This CDR3 reads CASSERQGLYEQYF. Written as DNA, the CDR3 is TGTGCCAGCAGTGAAAGACAGGGATTATACGAGCAGTACTTC.

This chain joins TRBV7-2 and TRBJ2-7, with TRBD2 as a possible D gene (6 bases). The CDR3 has 15 amino acids. Looked up from germline, CDR1 is SGHTA and CDR2 is FQGNSA. Trimming shortened V by 5 bases and J by 0 bases, and 14 bases separated the two germline ends. CDR3 sequence (DNA): TGTGCCAGCAGCGTACTCGGGGGAGGCTCCTACGAGCAGTACTTC. Translation: CASSVLGGGSYEQYF. The full variable domain, its missing parts supplied by reference TRBV7-2 and TRBJ2-7, is GAGVSQSPSNKVTEKGKDVELRCDPISGHTALYWYRQSLGQGLEFLIYFQGNSAPDKSGLPSDRFSAERTGGSVSTLTIQRTQQEDSAVYLCASSVLGGGSYEQYFGPGTRLTVT.

The chain uses TRBV7-2 and TRBJ2-7; 10 positions match TRBD1. The trim removed 2 bases at V and 8 bases at J, leaving 6 bases unmatched. In germline, CDR1 is SGHTA, CDR2 FQGNSA. The CDR3 is 14 amino acids. The CDR3 loop is CASSLNSGQGKQYF. In DNA, the CDR3 is TGTGCCAGCAGCTTAAACTCGGGACAGGGGAAGCAGTACTTC.

Comment on this clone: Other DNA sequences of this sample code for an identical CDR3. This chain links TRBV9 with TRBJ1-6; no reliable D call. Between the trimmed V and J ends, which lost 1 base and 7 bases, there was a span of 9 bases. Germline values: CDR1 SGDLS, CDR2 YYNGEE. The length of the CDR3 is 14 residues. CDR3 DNA sequence: TGTGCCAGCAGCGTATCGGGGTACAATTCACCCCTCCACTTT. It codes for CASSVSGYNSPLHF.

Only a few counts were recorded for this clone. The chain employs TRBV5-1 and TRBJ2-7; 12 bases are shared with TRBD1. This CDR3 contains 15 residues. V gave up 4 bases and J gave up 3 bases; unmatched junction bases: 5. Germline CDR1 SGHRS, CDR2 YFSETQ. The CDR3 spells CASSTGTGGFYEQYF. The CDR3 coding sequence is TGCGCCAGCAGCACCGGGACAGGGGGCTTCTACGAGCAGTACTTC.

J is TRBJ2-1 and V is TRBV7-2; 10 bases match TRBD2. This CDR3 has 15 residues. Germline-derived CDR1 and CDR2 are SGHTA and FQGNSA. V trimming: 4 bases; J trimming: 5 bases; junction bases outside the gene matches: 5. CDR3 bases: TGTGCCAGCAGCTATAGCGGGGGGTCCAACAATGAGCAGTTCTTC. This translates into CASSYSGGSNNEQFF.